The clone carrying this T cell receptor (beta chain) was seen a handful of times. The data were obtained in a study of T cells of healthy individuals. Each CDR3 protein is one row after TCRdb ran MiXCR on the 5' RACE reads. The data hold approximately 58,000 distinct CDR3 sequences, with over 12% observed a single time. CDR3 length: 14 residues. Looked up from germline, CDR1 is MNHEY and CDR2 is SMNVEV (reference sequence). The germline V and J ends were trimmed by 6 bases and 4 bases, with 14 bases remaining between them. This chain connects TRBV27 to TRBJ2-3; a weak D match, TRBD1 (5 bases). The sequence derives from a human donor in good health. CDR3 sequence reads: CASRTQGGADTQYF. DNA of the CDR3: TGTGCCAGCAGGACTCAGGGTGGGGCAGATACGCAGTATTTT.